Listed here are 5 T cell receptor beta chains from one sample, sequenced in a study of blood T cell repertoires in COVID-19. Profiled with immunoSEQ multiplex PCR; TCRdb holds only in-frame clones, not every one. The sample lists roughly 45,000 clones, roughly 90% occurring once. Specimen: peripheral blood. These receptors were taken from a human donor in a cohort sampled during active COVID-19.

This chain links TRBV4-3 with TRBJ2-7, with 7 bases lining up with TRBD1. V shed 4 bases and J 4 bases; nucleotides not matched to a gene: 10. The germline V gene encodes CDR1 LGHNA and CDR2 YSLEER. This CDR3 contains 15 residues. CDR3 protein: CASSRDRSGGYEQYF. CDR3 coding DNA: TGCGCCAGCAGCCGCGATCGTTCAGGGGGATACGAGCAGTACTTC.

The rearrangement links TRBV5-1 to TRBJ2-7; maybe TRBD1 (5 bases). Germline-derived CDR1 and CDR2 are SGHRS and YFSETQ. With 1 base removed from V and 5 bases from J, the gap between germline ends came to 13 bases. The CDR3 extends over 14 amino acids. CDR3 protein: CASSLTRALNEQYF. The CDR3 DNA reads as TGCGCCAGCAGCTTGACCAGGGCTCTCAACGAGCAGTACTTC.

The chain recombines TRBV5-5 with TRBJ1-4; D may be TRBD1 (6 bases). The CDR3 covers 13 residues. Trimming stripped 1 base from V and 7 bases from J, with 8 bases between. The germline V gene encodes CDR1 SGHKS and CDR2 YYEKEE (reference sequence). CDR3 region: CASSLRGGEKLFF. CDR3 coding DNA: TGTGCCAGCAGCTTGAGAGGGGGTGAAAAACTGTTTTTT.

The CDR3 DNA follows: TGTGCCAGCAGCTTAGTCGTGCAGATCTCTGGAAACACCATATATTTT. It codes for CASSLVVQISGNTIYF. V and J are TRBV7-9 and TRBJ1-3; D gene uncertain. CDR1 is SEHNR, CDR2 FQNEAQ, per germline (reference sequence). This CDR3 spans 16 amino acids. V lost 1 base and J lost 0, with 10 bases in between.

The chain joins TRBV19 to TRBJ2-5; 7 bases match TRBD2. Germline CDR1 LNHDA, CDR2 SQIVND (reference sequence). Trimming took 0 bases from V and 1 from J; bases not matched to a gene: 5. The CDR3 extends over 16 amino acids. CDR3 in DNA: TGTGCCAGTAGTATAGATCTATCGGGGGGCCAAGAGACCCAGTACTTC. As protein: CASSIDLSGGQETQYF.